Each of the 25 T cell receptor beta chains below was sequenced from the same sample in a study of CD8 T cells in Susac syndrome. Random hexamers were used to reverse transcribe roughly 0.45 to 1 ug of RNA. TCRdb reprocessed the immunoSEQ multiplex PCR reads with MiXCR, giving one entry per CDR3 protein. Of around 110,000 distinct CDR3 sequences in the sample, roughly 95% are singletons; the top ten hold 0.13% to 0.15%. The sequencing input was CD4+ T cells from PBMCs. These receptors were taken from a human donor with Susac syndrome.

This chain joins TRBV3-1 and TRBJ2-7; weak D call: TRBD2 (5 bases). Per the germline V gene, CDR1 is LGHDT and CDR2 is YNNKEL (reference sequence). The V and J ends lost 4 bases and 7 bases respectively, with 11 bases between them. This CDR3 comprises 12 residues. CDR3 nucleotides: TGTGCCAGCAGCCCGGGATTACGGGAGCAGTACTTC. This sequence encodes CASSPGLREQYF.

V is TRBV30 and J is TRBJ2-1; the D gene could be TRBD1 or TRBD2 (6 bases each). This CDR3 comprises 14 residues. Germline V gene sequence: CDR1 GTSNPN, CDR2 SVGIG (reference sequence). V was shortened by 0 bases and J by 10 bases, with 16 bases between the two germline ends. This chain's CDR3 is CAWSVGGSAREQFF. DNA for the CDR3: TGTGCCTGGAGTGTAGGGGGGTCAGCTCGCGAGCAGTTCTTC.

The chain combines TRBV12-3 or TRBV12-4 with TRBJ2-2; D may be TRBD2 (6 bases). CDR3 length: 13 amino acids. V shed 6 bases and J shed 11 bases, with 16 bases lying between them. The CDR3 sequence: CASREGRDRELFF. CDR3 sequence (DNA): TGTGCCAGCAGGGAGGGGCGGGATAGAGAGCTGTTTTTT.

The genes are TRBV7-2 and TRBJ2-7; D gene ambiguous. CDR1 is SGHTA, CDR2 FQGNSA, per germline. This CDR3 is 11 amino acids long. Trimming stripped 2 bases from V and 3 bases from J, with 2 bases between. CDR3 DNA: TGTGCCAGCAGCTTAATCTACGAGCAGTACTTC. Encoded protein: CASSLIYEQYF.

The chain joins TRBV20-1 to TRBJ2-1; 9 bases align to TRBD2. CDR1 is DFQATT, CDR2 SNEGSKA, per germline (reference sequence). Germline trimming cut 0 bases from V and 4 bases from J; bases unmatched to any gene: 13. The CDR3 is made up of 18 amino acids. The DNA of the CDR3 is TGCAGTGCTAGAGACCCTACAGGACTAGCGTTACCTTACAATGAGCAGTTCTTC. Residues: CSARDPTGLALPYNEQFF.

A single count supports this clonotype. V usage is TRBV5-1 and J usage is TRBJ2-5, with D possibly matching TRBD1 (6 bases). This CDR3 is 13 amino acids long. The V end was cut by 4 bases, the J end by 2 bases, with 9 bases between. Looked up from germline, CDR1 is SGHRS and CDR2 is YFSETQ. CDR3 residues: CASSPTGQETQYF. In nucleotides, the CDR3 is TGCGCCAGCAGCCCGACAGGTCAAGAGACCCAGTACTTC.

The chain has TRBV29-1 and TRBJ2-1; D is possibly TRBD1 (6 bases). Germline values: CDR1 SQVTM, CDR2 ANQGSEA. The ends were cut back, 0 bases at V and 10 bases at J, with 19 bases in the middle. CDR3 length: 15 residues. The CDR3 spells CSVEDPTRGSDEQFF. CDR3 DNA sequence: TGCAGCGTTGAAGACCCTACGAGGGGGAGCGACGAGCAGTTCTTC.

J is TRBJ2-3 and V is TRBV29-1; D might be TRBD1 or TRBD2, each matching 6 bases. There are 14 residues in the CDR3. Germline loops: CDR1 SQVTM, CDR2 ANQGSEA. V lost 6 bases and J lost 0, with 13 bases in between. CDR3 region: CSVGVGGSTDTQYF. The CDR3 coding sequence is TGCAGCGTCGGGGTAGGGGGGAGCACAGATACGCAGTATTTT.

The chain links TRBV7-8 to TRBJ1-4; 7 bases are shared with TRBD1. V shed 1 base, J shed 2 bases, and the junction held 7 bases outside the gene matches. The CDR3 is made up of 17 amino acids. Germline V gives CDR1 SGHVS, CDR2 FQNEAQ. CDR3 residues: CASSLVRGRNTNEKLFF. The CDR3 DNA follows: TGTGCCAGCAGCTTAGTGAGGGGGCGAAATACTAATGAAAAACTGTTTTTT. The full variable domain, completed using reference TRBV7-8 and TRBJ1-4, is GAGVSQSPRYKVAKRGQDVALRCDPISGHVSLFWYQQALGQGPEFLTYFQNEAQLDKSGLPSDRFFAERPEGSVSTLKIQRTQQEDSAVYLCASSLVRGRNTNEKLFFGSGTQLSVL.

The chain combines TRBV12-3 or TRBV12-4 with TRBJ2-7; 8 bases are shared with TRBD2. The CDR3 loop spans 12 amino acids. V shed 1 base, J shed 7 bases, and the junction held 0 bases outside the gene matches. The CDR3 region is CASSLGGREQYF. The CDR3 DNA follows: TGTGCCAGCAGTTTAGGCGGGAGGGAGCAGTACTTC.

This chain links TRBV30 with TRBJ2-2, with a tentative D call TRBD2 (6 bases). Germline V gives CDR1 GTSNPN, CDR2 SVGIG (reference sequence). Trimming stripped 2 bases from V and 3 bases from J, with 16 bases between. The CDR3 has 16 residues. The CDR3 here is CAWSTPWRGYTGELFF. As DNA, the CDR3 is TGTGCCTGGAGTACCCCTTGGCGGGGATACACCGGGGAGCTGTTTTTT.

The chain combines TRBV5-1 with TRBJ2-4; no reliable D call. Deletions cut 7 bases from V and 8 bases from J, with 10 bases between. The germline V gene encodes CDR1 SGHRS and CDR2 YFSETQ. The CDR3 sequence is 11 residues long. The CDR3 is CASAGRDIQYF. In nucleotides, the CDR3 is TGCGCCAGCGCCGGAAGGGACATTCAGTACTTC.

This clonotype has just one count. V and J are TRBV15 and TRBJ2-5, with D maybe TRBD1 (5 bases). V lost 0 bases, J lost 3 bases, and 11 bases lay in between. The CDR3 length is 15 residues. Germline assignment: CDR1 LNHNV and CDR2 YYDKDF (reference sequence). CDR3 sequence reads: CATSRDVVGEETQYF. The CDR3, as DNA: TGTGCCACCAGCAGAGATGTGGTAGGGGAAGAGACCCAGTACTTC.

The chain couples TRBV4-3 to TRBJ2-6; D unresolved. From germline, CDR1 is LGHNA and CDR2 YSLEER. V was shortened by 0 bases and J by 2 bases, with 8 bases between the two germline ends. This CDR3 has 16 amino acids. This CDR3 reads CASSQEAQAGANVLTF. CDR3 nucleotides: TGCGCCAGCAGCCAAGAAGCCCAAGCTGGGGCCAACGTCCTGACTTTC.

The CDR3 DNA reads as TGTGCCTGGAGTGAGGACACTGAAGCTTTCTTT. This sequence encodes CAWSEDTEAFF. The V call is TRBV30, the J call TRBJ1-1; no reliable D call. Trimming took 1 base from V and 3 from J, leaving 3 bases between them. Germline CDR1 GTSNPN, CDR2 SVGIG (reference sequence). The CDR3 runs 11 residues.

The chain has TRBV20-1 and TRBJ2-5, with D unresolved. CDR1 and CDR2 from the germline V gene are DFQATT and SNEGSKA (reference sequence). V was cut by 0 bases and J by 7 bases, with 9 bases left in between. The CDR3 covers 12 residues. CDR3 residues: CSARDLTPTQYF. Here the CDR3 DNA reads TGCAGTGCTAGAGACCTCACTCCGACCCAGTACTTC.

The chain couples TRBV30 to TRBJ2-4; D not certain. CDR3 size: 14 residues. Between the trimmed V and J ends, which lost 3 bases and 1 base, there was a span of 10 bases. Germline V gene data show CDR1 as GTSNPN and CDR2 as SVGIG (reference sequence). As DNA, the CDR3 is TGTGCCTGGAGGAAAAGAATGGCCAAAAACATTCAGTACTTC. Translation gives CAWRKRMAKNIQYF. The whole variable domain, remainder taken from reference TRBV30 and TRBJ2-4, is SQTIHQWPATLVQPVGSPLSLECTVEGTSNPNLYWYRQAAGRGLQLLFYSVGIGQISSEVPQNLSASRPQDRQFILSSKKLLLSDSGFYLCAWRKRMAKNIQYFGAGTRLSVL.

The genes are TRBV28 and TRBJ2-5; TRBD1 might be the D (6 bases). CDR3 length equals 13 residues. The germline gives CDR1 MDHEN, CDR2 SYDVKM. Trimming removed 6 bases at V and 9 bases at J, with 17 bases between. CDR3 DNA: TGTGCCAGCAGATCAAGACAGGTGGAGGCCCAGTACTTC. This gives the protein CASRSRQVEAQYF.

This chain uses TRBV30 with TRBJ2-4, with 8 positions matching TRBD2. There are 14 residues in the CDR3. Germline V gene lookup returns CDR1 GTSNPN and CDR2 SVGIG (reference sequence). Losses at the gene ends were 4 bases for V and 11 bases for J; bases not matched to a gene: 13. The CDR3 protein is CAWKGTSGRGLQYF. The CDR3 region has the DNA TGTGCCTGGAAGGGTACTAGCGGCAGGGGCCTTCAGTACTTC.

This sequence joins TRBV15 and TRBJ2-7; either TRBD1 or TRBD2 may supply D (5 bases each). The CDR3 runs 17 residues. Trimming removed 0 bases from V and 3 bases from J, with 18 bases in between. CDR1 is LNHNV, CDR2 YYDKDF, per germline (reference sequence). The CDR3 coding sequence is TGTGCCACCAGCAGAGATCGGGGATCGCTGGGGGTCTACGAGCAGTACTTC. It specifies CATSRDRGSLGVYEQYF. Using reference TRBV15 and TRBJ2-7 for the parts outside the CDR3, the full variable domain is DAMVIQNPRYQVTQFGKPVTLSCSQTLNHNVMYWYQQKSSQAPKLLFHYYDKDFNNEADTPDNFQSRRPNTSFCFLDIRSPGLGDTAMYLCATSRDRGSLGVYEQYFGPGTRLTVT.

V is TRBV12-3 or TRBV12-4 and J is TRBJ2-1; D is ambiguous. The CDR3 extends over 13 amino acids. V shed 6 bases and J shed 4 bases, with 10 bases lying between them. The DNA of the CDR3 is TGTGCCAGCAGACCCGGAGCTTACAATGAGCAGTTCTTC. Protein: CASRPGAYNEQFF.

The J gene is TRBJ1-2, the V gene TRBV4-1; 9 nucleotides line up with TRBD1. The germline V gene encodes CDR1 MGHRA and CDR2 YSYEKL. This CDR3 is built from 13 residues. Trimming took 3 bases from V and 8 from J; bases not matched to a gene: 4. The DNA for the CDR3 is TGCGCCAGCAGCCACAACAGGGGGCAGGGCTACACCTTC. Translating it yields CASSHNRGQGYTF.

This chain uses TRBV5-5 with TRBJ2-3; no clear D gene. In germline, CDR1 is SGHKS, CDR2 YYEKEE (reference sequence). CDR3 length: 15 residues. V was trimmed by 0 bases and J by 1 base, leaving 9 bases between them. The CDR3 sequence: CASSLGGVGTDTQYF. The CDR3 DNA reads TGTGCCAGCAGCTTGGGAGGAGTGGGCACAGATACGCAGTATTTT.

This chain connects TRBV20-1 to TRBJ2-5; D gene ambiguous. The V and J ends lost 7 bases and 1 base respectively, with 10 bases between them. Germline V CDR1 and CDR2: DFQATT, SNEGSKA (reference sequence). There are 12 residues in the CDR3. CDR3 sequence (DNA): TGCAGTGAGGCCGGTGGCCAAGAGACCCAGTACTTC. Residues: CSEAGGQETQYF.

The chain carries TRBV12-3 or TRBV12-4 and TRBJ2-5; D ambiguous. Trimming removed 3 bases at V and 0 bases at J, with 8 bases between. This CDR3 has 14 residues. CDR3 region: CASSLETYQETQYF. The DNA for the CDR3 is TGTGCCAGCAGTTTGGAGACATACCAAGAGACCCAGTACTTC.